This T cell receptor beta chain was documented in a study of blood T cells in healthy people across ages. Regarding the study as a whole: Roughly linear age-related decline in beta diversity appeared, significant by age approximately 43.

Germline lookup yields CDR1 SGDLS and CDR2 YYNGEE. Trimming removed 4 bases at V and 10 bases at J, with 9 bases between. The CDR3 has 11 amino acids. This clonotype was observed at least ten times. Antigen: not known. The second PCR ran roughly 6 to 11 cycles with a sample-barcoded 5' primer and J-beta primers. TCRdb re-derived calls from the 5' RACE reads in MiXCR, one entry per CDR3 protein. Of 650,000 to 700,000 distinct CDR3 sequences detected, 52% appear once; the ten largest clones hold approximately 15%. The V call is TRBV9, the J call TRBJ2-1; D is uncertain. This clonotype originated in a woman at least 80 years old in good health. The specimen sequenced was blood. DNA of the CDR3: TGTGCCAGCAGCCGCGTCGAGGAGCAGTTCTTC. This codes for CASSRVEEQFF.